This record looks at one T cell receptor (beta chain) sequence and its context. Its antigen is still unknown. Profiled with immunoSEQ multiplex PCR; TCRdb holds only in-frame clones, not every one. The repertoire holds more than 150,000 clones, with 91% as singletons. The data were taken from a study of T cell responses to AZD1222 COVID-19 vaccine. Study results and limitations: After two AZD1222 doses, spike-specific TCR breadth and depth rose versus day 0. Unmutated regions of variants are reportedly targeted by nearly half of spike-specific TCRs. Among the donors, most were white British and more were female, and clonal diversity was possibly underestimated.

The CDR3 extends over 15 amino acids. V shed 2 bases and J shed 6 bases, with 14 bases lying between them. CDR1 is LNHDA and CDR2 is SQIVND in the germline V gene (reference sequence). This specimen consisted of peripheral blood, obtained on day 0 of AZD1222 vaccination. The TCR originated in an adult in good health. The V gene is TRBV19, the J gene TRBJ1-5; D is unresolved. CDR3 nucleotides: TGTGCCAGTAGTATAACCCGGGCCCCTATTCAGCCCCAGCATTTT. Translated, it gives CASSITRAPIQPQHF. Based on the CDR3 plus reference TRBV19 and TRBJ1-5, the full variable domain is DGGITQSPKYLFRKEGQNVTLSCEQNLNHDAMYWYRQDPGQGLRLIYYSQIVNDFQKGDIAEGYSVSREKKESFPLTVTSAQKNPTAFYLCASSITRAPIQPQHFGDGTRLSIL.